This T cell receptor beta chain was found in a study of siplizumab effects on memory and regulatory T cells. Findings and limits, study-wide: Naive T cell populations appeared to exhibit greater diversity than memory cells and appeared to be major alloresponse contributors. For mappable alloreactive CD4+ clones, the mean Treg-derived fraction was around 69% with siplizumab and about 26% in controls. The study found that siplizumab significantly reduced alloreactive sequences traceable to unstimulated CD4+ memory cells.

Worth noting for this clone: The antigen is unknown.

For every sample, approximately 9 x 10^4 TCR templates were assayed. The data were produced by immunoSEQ multiplex PCR, yet TCRdb's version contains in-frame clones alone and is incomplete. This table has fewer than 65,000 clones, about 93% appearing once. This CDR3 is built from 13 residues. V lost 2 bases and J 7 bases, leaving 12 bases between the germline ends. The germline V gene encodes CDR1 SEHNR and CDR2 FQNEAQ (reference sequence). V usage is TRBV7-9 and J usage is TRBJ2-7; D gene ambiguous. Sequencing was done on a sample of CD8+ T cells sorted from blood. The sequence came from a human donor in good health. In DNA form, the CDR3 reads TGTGCCAGCAGCTTATCGGTTCTGGGGGAGCAGTACTTC. This codes for CASSLSVLGEQYF.